This is a list of T cell receptor beta chains from one sample in a study of blood T cell repertoires in COVID-19. Measured with immunoSEQ multiplex PCR; TCRdb has only the in-frame clones, and not every one. The data show about 170,000 clones, less than 85% seen once. Sequencing was carried out using PBMCs or T cells enriched from blood (not recorded which). All receptors come from a woman in her forties or fifties who had recovered from COVID-19. Each CDR3 is given with its conserved first and last residue. A D gene is named only where the DNA matches it firmly. Clone size is given for some rows only: seen once, a few or many times, or a class if the clone is expanded.

D	size	V	J	DNA	CDR3
.	few	TRBV7-2	TRBJ1-1	TGTGCCAGCAGCTTAGCTCGTCTGTCTGAAGCTTTCTTT	CASSLARLSEAFF
TRBD1	.	TRBV19	TRBJ1-1	TGTGCCAGTACTGTTAGGACAGGGGCGAACACTGAAGCTTTCTTT	CASTVRTGANTEAFF
TRBD1	.	TRBV19	TRBJ1-5	TGTGCCAGTAGTCCGTGGGGACAGGGTAATCAGCCCCAGCATTTT	CASSPWGQGNQPQHF
.	.	TRBV5-1	TRBJ2-3	TGCGCCAGCAGCTTGAGGGCATCCGGCGGGGGCACAGATACGCAGTATTTT	CASSLRASGGGTDTQYF
.	.	TRBV6-2/TRBV6-3	TRBJ1-1	TGTGCCAGCAGTTACGGAGGGAGGGCGAACACTGAAGCTTTCTTT	CASSYGGRANTEAFF
TRBD1	.	TRBV19	TRBJ2-3	TGTGCCAGTCGACAGGGCTGGGGCACAGATACGCAGTATTTT	CASRQGWGTDTQYF
.	.	TRBV27	TRBJ1-1	TGTGCCAGCGGTGGGGGGACTGAAGCTTTCTTT	CASGGGTEAFF
.	.	TRBV5-5	TRBJ2-1	TGTGCCAGCAGCTTCAGGGGCCCGGGACAAAGCCTAAATGAGCAGTTCTTC	CASSFRGPGQSLNEQFF
.	.	TRBV6-5	TRBJ2-2	TGTGCCAGCGACCGCGGAGGGAACACCGGGGAGCTGTTTTTT	CASDRGGNTGELFF
.	.	TRBV9	TRBJ2-1	TGTGCCAGCAGCGTGGCTAGCGCCTACAATGAGCAGTTCTTC	CASSVASAYNEQFF
TRBD1	.	TRBV5-4	TRBJ2-1	TGTGCCAGCAGCTTGGAAGGGACAGTAAAGTTCTTC	CASSLEGTVKFF
TRBD1	.	TRBV7-2	TRBJ2-5	TGTGCCAGCAGCTCGGGACAGGAGATAGGGACCCAGTACTTC	CASSSGQEIGTQYF
.	.	TRBV4-3	TRBJ2-1	TGCGCCAGCAGCCAAGGGTTTAGTAGTAACTCCTACAATGAGCAGTTCTTC	CASSQGFSSNSYNEQFF
.	once	TRBV3-1/TRBV3-2	TRBJ2-1	TGTGCCAGCAGTCATACTACCCTGAGGCGGGGCAATGAGCAGTTCTTC	CASSHTTLRRGNEQFF
.	.	TRBV7-8	TRBJ1-1	TGTGCCAGCAGCTTAAACGTAGCCATGAACACTGAAGCTTTCTTT	CASSLNVAMNTEAFF
.	few	TRBV19	TRBJ2-4	TGTGCCAGTAGTCGTTCAAGGGGAGGTTACATTCAGTACTTC	CASSRSRGGYIQYF
.	.	TRBV12-5	TRBJ2-3	TGTGCTAGTGGTTTGGGACAAGATACGCAGTATTTT	CASGLGQDTQYF
TRBD2	.	TRBV7-9	TRBJ2-3	TGTGCCAGCAGCTCCGGTCGGGTAGCGGGGCGTGGGGCAGATACGCAGTATTTT	CASSSGRVAGRGADTQYF
.	.	TRBV2	TRBJ1-2	TGTGCCAGCAACAACGAAAATGATGATGGCTACACCTTC	CASNNENDDGYTF
TRBD2	.	TRBV2	TRBJ2-5	TGTGCCAGCAGCCGGGAGGGACAAGAGACCCAGTACTTC	CASSREGQETQYF
.	.	TRBV6-5	TRBJ2-3	TGTGCCAGCAGTTACTCGGGCTCTCCCACAGATACGCAGTATTTT	CASSYSGSPTDTQYF
TRBD2	once	TRBV27	TRBJ2-1	TGTGCCAGCAGGGGAGGGGTGGGCTCCTACAATGAGCAGTTCTTC	CASRGGVGSYNEQFF
.	.	TRBV7-9	TRBJ1-1	TGTGCCAGCAGCCCCTACTCCGGTCGAAACACTGAAGCTTTCTTT	CASSPYSGRNTEAFF
.	.	TRBV5-6	TRBJ1-2	TGTGCCAGCAGCGTAGCAGGGGTTAACTATGGCTACACCTTC	CASSVAGVNYGYTF